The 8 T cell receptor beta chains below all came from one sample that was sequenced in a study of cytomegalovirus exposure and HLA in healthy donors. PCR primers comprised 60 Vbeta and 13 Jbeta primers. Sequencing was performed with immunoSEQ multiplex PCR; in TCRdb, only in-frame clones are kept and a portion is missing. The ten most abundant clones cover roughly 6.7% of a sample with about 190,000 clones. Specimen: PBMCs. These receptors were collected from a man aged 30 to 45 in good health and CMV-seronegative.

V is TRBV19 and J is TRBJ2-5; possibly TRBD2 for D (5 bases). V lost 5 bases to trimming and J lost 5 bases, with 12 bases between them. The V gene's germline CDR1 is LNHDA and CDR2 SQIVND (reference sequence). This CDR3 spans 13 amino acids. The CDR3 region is CASSGQRGETQYF. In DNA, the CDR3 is TGTGCCAGTAGTGGTCAGCGAGGGGAGACCCAGTACTTC.

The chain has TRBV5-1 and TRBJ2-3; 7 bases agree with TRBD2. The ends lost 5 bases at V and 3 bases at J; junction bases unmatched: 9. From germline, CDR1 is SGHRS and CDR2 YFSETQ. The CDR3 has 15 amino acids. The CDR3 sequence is CASSSFGLDTDTQYF. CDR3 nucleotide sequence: TGCGCCAGCAGTTCCTTTGGACTAGATACAGATACGCAGTATTTT.

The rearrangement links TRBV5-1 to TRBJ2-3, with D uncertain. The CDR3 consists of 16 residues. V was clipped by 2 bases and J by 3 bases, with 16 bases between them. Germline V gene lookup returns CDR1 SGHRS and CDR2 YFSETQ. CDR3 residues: CASSLGSTEATDTQYF. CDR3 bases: TGCGCCAGCAGCTTAGGCAGCACAGAAGCTACAGATACGCAGTATTTT.

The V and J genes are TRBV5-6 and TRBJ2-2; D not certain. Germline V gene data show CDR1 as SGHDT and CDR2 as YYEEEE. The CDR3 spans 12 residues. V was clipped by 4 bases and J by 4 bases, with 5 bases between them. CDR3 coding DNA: TGTGCCAGCAGCCGAGTCACCGGGGAGCTGTTTTTT. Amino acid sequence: CASSRVTGELFF.

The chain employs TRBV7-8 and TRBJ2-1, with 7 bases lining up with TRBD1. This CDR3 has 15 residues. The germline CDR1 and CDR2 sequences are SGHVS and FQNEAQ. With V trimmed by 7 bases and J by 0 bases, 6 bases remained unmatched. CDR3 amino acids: CASTKNRGSYNEQFF. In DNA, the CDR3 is TGTGCCAGCACCAAAAACAGGGGCTCCTACAATGAGCAGTTCTTC.

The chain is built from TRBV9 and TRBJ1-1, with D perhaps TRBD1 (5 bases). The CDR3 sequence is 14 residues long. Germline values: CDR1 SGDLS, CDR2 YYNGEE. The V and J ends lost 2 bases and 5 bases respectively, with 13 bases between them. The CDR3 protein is CASSVSQGRTEAFF. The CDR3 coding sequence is TGTGCCAGCAGCGTTTCCCAGGGAAGAACTGAAGCTTTCTTT.

The CDR3 protein is CASSPHWGETSNEQFF. CDR3 nucleotides: TGCGCCAGCAGCCCCCACTGGGGGGAGACTAGCAATGAGCAGTTCTTC. The rearrangement links TRBV4-1 to TRBJ2-1; perhaps TRBD2 as D (6 bases). This CDR3 contains 16 residues. V gave up 4 bases and J gave up 6 bases, with 19 bases separating them. Germline CDR1 MGHRA, CDR2 YSYEKL.

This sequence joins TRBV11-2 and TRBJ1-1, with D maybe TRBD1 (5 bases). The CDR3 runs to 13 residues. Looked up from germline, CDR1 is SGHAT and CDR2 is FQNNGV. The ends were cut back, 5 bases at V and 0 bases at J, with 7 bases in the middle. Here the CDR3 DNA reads TGTGCCAGCAGCCGACAGTTGAACACTGAAGCTTTCTTT. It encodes CASSRQLNTEAFF.